Listed below are T cell receptor beta chains from one sample, sequenced in a study of CXCR3-negative and CXCR3-positive naive CD8 T cells. TCRdb reprocessed the 5' RACE reads and keeps a single row for each CDR3 protein, giving no DNA. The sample's table shows 130,000 to 150,000 distinct CDR3 sequences. Sequences were obtained from naive CXCR3+ CD8+ T cells from blood. These receptors all come from a human donor in good health. Some clones in this sample may be carry-over from other donors' samples. CDR3s include the opening cysteine and the closing phenylalanine or tryptophan.

TRBV28	TRBJ2-7	CASMGQGSYEQYF
TRBV28	TRBJ2-7	CASRDRVTYEQYF
TRBV7-9	TRBJ2-5	CASNLQEEETQYF
TRBV5-1	TRBJ1-1	CASSYLQGAAEAFF
TRBV7-9	TRBJ2-3	CASSDHRPPDTQYF
TRBV15	TRBJ1-1	CATSRVTNTEAFF
TRBV20-1	TRBJ1-4	CSASRRGTNEKLFF
TRBV7-9	TRBJ2-2	CSDREDTGELFF
TRBV6-4	TRBJ2-2	CASSDDPNTNTGELFF
TRBV6-4	TRBJ2-3	CASSALGEPTDTQYF
TRBV12-3/TRBV12-4	TRBJ2-1	CASSPNLGSLDEQFF
TRBV3-1	TRBJ1-5	CASSPARGAQHF
TRBV28	TRBJ1-5	CASSSPEGRSNQPQHF
TRBV20-1	TRBJ2-3	CSARGGLAGEIGEGTDTQYF
TRBV7-9	TRBJ2-5	CASSPGASAGDETQYF
TRBV29-1	TRBJ2-7	CSVIPRGTETYEQYF
TRBV29-1	TRBJ2-7	CSVDGGAPGEQYF
TRBV10-2	TRBJ2-7	CASSGRGEGTYEQYF
TRBV30	TRBJ2-7	CAWSWSDRDEQYF
TRBV29-1	TRBJ2-7	CSVDNGDEQYF
TRBV6-5	TRBJ2-5	CASSKASGVGETQYF
TRBV28	TRBJ2-1	CASSYLTGGALNEQFF
TRBV10-3	TRBJ2-1	CAIKREANEQFF
TRBV19	TRBJ1-1	CASGGGTEAFF
TRBV7-9	TRBJ2-7	CASSLVVDSVYEQYF
TRBV4-3	TRBJ1-4	CASSQEGGLNEKLFF
TRBV29-1	TRBJ2-1	CSATGPNHSYNEQFF
TRBV7-9	TRBJ2-5	CASRPTFRETQYF
TRBV30	TRBJ2-7	CAWSDPAGGTYEQYF
TRBV15	TRBJ1-2	CATSRGPGTGISRGYTF
TRBV7-9	TRBJ2-7	CASSLRDRDYEQYF
TRBV6-2/TRBV6-3	TRBJ1-1	CASSPLRELNTEAFF
TRBV6-5	TRBJ2-1	CASSADGTVYNEQFF
TRBV6-1	TRBJ2-3	CASSGLVRGNTDTQYF
TRBV13	TRBJ1-2	CASSRQTSNYGYTF
TRBV9	TRBJ1-6	CASSGEPGGNSPLHF
TRBV29-1	TRBJ2-5	CSASRDIQETQYF
TRBV5-5	TRBJ2-1	CASSVDRVSYNEQFF
TRBV12-3/TRBV12-4	TRBJ2-2	CASSPGPTTGELFF
TRBV18	TRBJ2-2	CASSPRPENTGELFF
TRBV12-3/TRBV12-4	TRBJ1-1	CASSVDREAFF
TRBV7-9	TRBJ2-7	CASSLVGGGPNSYEQYF
TRBV29-1	TRBJ2-2	CSVVSGLSEELFF
TRBV7-9	TRBJ2-1	CASSEGYGSNEQFF
TRBV23-1	TRBJ2-1	CASGPLRSPWDEQFF
TRBV6-5	TRBJ2-7	CASSYSGGNYEQYF
TRBV5-6	TRBJ2-1	CASSTGTPYNEQFF
TRBV4-3	TRBJ2-3	CASSQVLAGVWDTQYF
TRBV6-5	TRBJ1-2	CASSYSTGPNYGYTF